The 5 T cell receptor beta chains reported below all come from one sample, sequenced in a study of T-cell reconstitution after alpha-beta-depleted transplantation in children. The TCRbeta library was prepared with unique molecular identifiers. Each CDR3 protein is one row after TCRdb ran MiXCR on the PCR reads. The sample carries roughly 120,000 distinct CDR3 sequences, 20% to 25% recorded once. The source material was PBMCs, mostly from graft donor cells, sampled 180 days after TCRalphabeta/CD19-depleted stem cell transplant. All receptors derive from a male patient between 2 and 9 years old who had a stem cell transplant for chronic granulomatous disease, so the T cells may come from the graft donor.

This rearrangement joins TRBV12-3 or TRBV12-4 to TRBJ1-2, with D unresolved. Trimming removed 2 bases at V and 1 base at J, with 11 bases between. The CDR3 extends over 15 amino acids. The DNA for the CDR3 is TGTGCCAGCAGTTTACGGGGAAAAAGTAACTATGGCTACACCTTC. Protein: CASSLRGKSNYGYTF.

Ten or more counts support this clonotype. The chain joins TRBV29-1 to TRBJ2-7, with 9 bases identical to TRBD1. V lost 5 bases, J lost 4 bases, and 6 bases stayed unmatched. This CDR3 comprises 13 residues. Per the germline V gene, CDR1 is SQVTM and CDR2 is ANQGSEA. The CDR3 nucleotides are TGCAGCGTTCAAGGGACAGGGTTGTACGAGCAGTACTTC. It specifies CSVQGTGLYEQYF.

This clonotype was recorded many times. The J gene is TRBJ2-3, the V gene TRBV20-1; D call uncertain. Germline lookup yields CDR1 DFQATT and CDR2 SNEGSKA (reference sequence). Trimming took off 8 bases at V and 7 bases at J, with 13 bases between the two ends. This CDR3 contains 11 residues. The CDR3 nucleotides read TGCAGTTCTACGCCCTCCCATACGCAGTATTTT. It translates to CSSTPSHTQYF.

This clonotype was detected many times. The rearrangement links TRBV20-1 to TRBJ1-2; 7 positions match TRBD1. Trimming at V came to 5 bases and at J to 2 bases, leaving 8 bases not matched to a gene. This CDR3 is 14 amino acids long. Germline CDR1 DFQATT, CDR2 SNEGSKA (reference sequence). CDR3 amino acids: CSARSGQQNYGYTF. CDR3 nucleotides: TGCAGTGCTCGGTCGGGACAGCAAAACTATGGCTACACCTTC.

This chain connects TRBV29-1 to TRBJ2-7; 14 bases agree with TRBD2. J gave up 3 bases and V 6 bases, and 4 bases lay outside the gene matches. CDR3 length: 14 amino acids. Germline CDR1 reads SQVTM; CDR2 reads ANQGSEA. The CDR3 nucleotides are TGCAGCGTCACGGGACTAGCGGGAGTCTACGAGCAGTACTTC. Protein product: CSVTGLAGVYEQYF.